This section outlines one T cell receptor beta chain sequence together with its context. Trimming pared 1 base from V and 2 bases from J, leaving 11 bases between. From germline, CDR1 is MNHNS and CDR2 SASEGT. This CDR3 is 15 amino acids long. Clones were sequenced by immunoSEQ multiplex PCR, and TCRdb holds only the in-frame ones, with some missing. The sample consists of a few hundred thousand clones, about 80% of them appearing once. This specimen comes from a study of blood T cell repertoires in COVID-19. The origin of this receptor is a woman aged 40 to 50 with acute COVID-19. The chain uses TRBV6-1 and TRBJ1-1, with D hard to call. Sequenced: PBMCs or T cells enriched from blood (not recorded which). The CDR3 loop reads CASSEVSAGNTEAFF. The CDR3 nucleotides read TGTGCCAGCAGTGAAGTATCGGCGGGCAACACTGAAGCTTTCTTT.